The source of this T cell receptor beta chain is a study of T cells after yellow fever vaccination. Broader study findings: The secondary T-cell response peaked on day 5, not day 15, but was weaker. The booster response re-showed most primary clones: more than 95% CD4, around 87% CD8.

TCRdb fed the 5' RACE reads into MiXCR, producing one record per CDR3 protein. Found here are about 430,000 distinct CDR3 sequences, roughly 20% of them singletons; the top ten hold 15% to 20%. Regarding this clonotype: The antigen is unknown.

This CDR3 region has 12 residues. V was shortened by 2 bases and J by 6 bases, with 4 bases between the two germline ends. Germline lookup yields CDR1 SEHNR and CDR2 FQNEAQ (reference sequence). This clonotype was sampled from a man between 18 and 29 years old who received the YFV17D yellow fever vaccine. This chain uses TRBV7-9 with TRBJ2-2; D uncertain. The sequences come from PBMCs, collected before the yellow fever booster vaccination. The CDR3 is CASSLTSGELFF. Written as DNA, the CDR3 is TGTGCCAGCAGCTTAACGTCCGGGGAGCTGTTTTTT.